This T cell receptor (beta chain) derives from a study of siplizumab effects on memory and regulatory T cells. Study results and limitations: It was never confirmed that proliferating Tregs from siplizumab cultures were suppressive.

This CDR3 comprises 13 residues. Trimming stripped 9 bases from V and 11 bases from J, with 20 bases between. Germline CDR1 reads SNHLY; CDR2 reads FYNNEI. Turning to this clone: As yet, its antigen is unknown.

Produced via immunoSEQ multiplex PCR; TCRdb's table is partial and in-frame only. This sample has tens of thousands of clones, with around 95% found just once. V is TRBV2 and J is TRBJ1-5; no firm D call. The sequencing input was CD8+ T cells sorted from blood. This sequence originates from a human donor in good health. CDR3 nucleotide sequence: TGTGCCAGTCAGGTCCAGTGGTTAGAGACCCAGCATTTT. This codes for CASQVQWLETQHF.